This T cell receptor (beta chain) came from a study of T cells after yellow fever vaccination (dated by TCRdb to about 2019). Background for the entire study: Libraries from fractions with low cell numbers were prepared with the SMART-Seq v4 Ultra Low Input RNA kit. To follow T-cell clones before and after both primary and booster YFV17D yellow fever vaccination, bulk TCR alpha and beta repertoires underwent longitudinal sequencing. Two healthy male donors, one aged 18 to 29 and one aged 30 to 40 years, made up the cohort. Blood was collected at multiple timepoints before and after primary and secondary immunization, and bulk PBMC replicates and cell subsets were isolated.

Results the study describes overall, beyond this receptor: After the booster, most clones that had expanded after primary vaccination were detected again (around 97% of CD4 and 88% of CD8), suggesting broad maintenance of memory. FACS-sorted repertoires could contain abundant contaminating clonotypes from the bulk population, so computational filtering was required. Compared with the primary T-cell response, the secondary T-cell response was faster but weaker, reaching its peak on day 5 rather than on day 15. The study included only two donors, which limits how far the findings can be generalized. A small fraction of clonotypes showed up in both the CD4 and CD8 compartments, probably as a result of convergent recombination.

Synthesis of TCR cDNA relied on 5'RACE template switching, a step that introduced a universal primer site along with unique molecular identifiers. Priming of cDNA synthesis was performed from both the TCR alpha and TCR beta constant segments. Libraries were amplified in two PCR steps, with sample barcodes and sequencing adapters added in the second step. Sequencing of libraries was done on Illumina HiSeq 2500 (2x100 bp) or NovaSeq (2x150 bp). On the authors' methods: MIGEC handled demultiplexing of reads and collapsing into UMI consensus sequences, while MiXCR performed V(D)J alignment. Clonotypes responding to the vaccine were identified with edgeR on replicate PBMC samples, with the criteria of FDR below 0.01 and a log2 fold change above 5 up to day 15. Bulk clonotypes were assigned CD4 or CD8 identity according to which sequenced CD4 or CD8 repertoire held them at higher abundance. The public reads were run again by TCRdb, first through fastp at Q25 and then through MiXCR, and only productive beta chains were kept. All rows with the same CDR3 protein become a single entry with the most common DNA and genes. The V and J calls come from TCRdb's annotation, not from the publication. The sample table records just under 600,000 distinct CDR3 sequences; roughly 14% of these occur just once. The top ten clonotypes cover about 14% of the sample.

The CDR3 runs 16 residues from the cysteine to the phenylalanine. Only the CDR3 DNA stays, 48 bases, in frame from base 1. Deletion took 0 bases off V and 4 bases off J, with a span of 16 bases between the germline ends. CDR1 and CDR2 are drawn from the germline V gene: SGHRS, YFSETQ. The meaning of the sample's treatment or condition label: live attenuated yellow fever vaccine strain. At each blood-draw timepoint, two biological replicates of bulk PBMCs were obtained. PBMCs were isolated from peripheral blood using a standard Ficoll-Paque protocol. TriZol was used to extract RNA from bulk PBMCs, CD4 and CD8 fractions, and dextramer-positive and dextramer-negative fractions. Regarding this clonotype: Its antigen is not yet known. Within one base of it there is no much larger clone, and no base qualities were kept.

The clonotype comes from a man aged 25 to 40 who received the YFV17D yellow fever vaccine. Rearrangement joined TRBV5-1 to TRBJ1-1; D gene: possibly TRBD1, on 6 matching bases. Sequences were derived from PBMCs, sampled on the day of the yellow fever booster vaccination. The DNA sequence reads TGCGCCAGCAGCTTGGTTCCCCAACAGGGTGGCACTGAAGCTTTCTTT. Protein translation: CASSLVPQQGGTEAFF. The entire variable domain, with the stretches around the CDR3 drawn from the reference TRBV5-1 and TRBJ1-1 proteins, is KAGVTQTPRYLIKTRGQQVTLSCSPISGHRSVSWYQQTPGQGLQFLFEYFSETQRNKGNFPGRFSGRQFSNSRSEMNVSTLELGDSALYLCASSLVPQQGGTEAFFGQGTRLTVV.